The 6 T cell receptor beta chains reported below all come from one sample, sequenced in a study of T cell changes during pregnancy in multiple sclerosis. This table comes from immunoSEQ multiplex PCR, and its TCRdb copy is limited to in-frame clones, with some not included. This table has roughly 70,000 clones, 75% to 95% appearing once. The input for sequencing was peripheral blood, taken in the third trimester of pregnancy. These receptors were taken from a female donor with multiple sclerosis, enrolled in a pregnancy study.

This chain links TRBV5-1 with TRBJ1-2, with 9 bases lining up with TRBD1. CDR3 length: 17 residues. After removal of 0 bases from V and 1 base from J, the junction contained 7 bases not matched to a gene. The germline V gene has CDR1 SGHRS and CDR2 YFSETQ. The CDR3 region has the DNA TGCGCCAGCAGCTTGGGTGCGACAGGGGGTCTTAACTATGGCTACACCTTC. This encodes CASSLGATGGLNYGYTF.

The chain uses TRBV10-3 and TRBJ2-7, with D possibly matching TRBD1 (5 bases). Germline loops: CDR1 ENHRY, CDR2 SYGVKD. This CDR3 has 12 amino acids. V lost 11 bases, J lost 5 bases, and 16 bases lay in between. The CDR3: CAATTGVHEQYF. The CDR3 bases are TGTGCCGCAACTACAGGTGTCCACGAGCAGTACTTC.

This clone was counted only a few times. V gene TRBV25-1 combines with J gene TRBJ2-1; D not resolved. The CDR3 consists of 13 residues. Germline V gene sequence: CDR1 MGHDK, CDR2 SYGVNS. With 2 bases removed from V and 15 bases from J, the gap between germline ends came to 17 bases. CDR3 protein: CASSESPAMIWFF. CDR3 DNA: TGTGCCAGCAGTGAAAGTCCAGCGATGATCTGGTTCTTC.

The CDR3 DNA is TGTGCCAGCAGCTGGGAGACAGGGGGAGCAGATACGCAGTATTTT. Translated, it gives CASSWETGGADTQYF. V gene TRBV27 combines with J gene TRBJ2-3; the match to TRBD1 covers 9 bases. Trimming cost V 6 bases and J 4 bases; bases outside gene matches: 8. The CDR3 sequence is 15 residues long. From germline, CDR1 is MNHEY and CDR2 SMNVEV (reference sequence).

CDR3 nucleotide sequence: TGTGCCAGCAGCCGGCTAGCGACAGATACGCAGTATTTT. As protein: CASSRLATDTQYF. V and J are TRBV4-2 and TRBJ2-3; TRBD2 is a possible D gene (6 bases). Trimming shortened V by 4 bases and J by 3 bases, and 8 bases separated the two germline ends. CDR3 length equals 13 residues. The germline gives CDR1 LGHNA, CDR2 YNFKEQ.

This chain connects TRBV2 to TRBJ1-3; D is possibly TRBD1 (5 bases). Germline assignment: CDR1 SNHLY and CDR2 FYNNEI. Trimming shortened V by 5 bases and J by 8 bases, and 10 bases separated the two germline ends. The CDR3 is 12 residues long. CDR3 amino acids: CASSIGGDTIYF. Here the CDR3 DNA reads TGTGCCAGCAGTATTGGAGGGGACACCATATATTTT.